The sequence of this T cell receptor (beta chain) was determined in a study of OX40 agonist ivuxolimab in advanced cancers. The repertoire was sequenced with immunoSEQ multiplex PCR; TCRdb's copy has only in-frame clones and lacks some. This table holds 34,000 or so clones, 75% to 85% found once. Only one count was recorded for this clone. The sample carries other DNA sequences with the same CDR3. V dropped 0 bases and J dropped 8; count of bases not matched to a gene: 4. CDR1 and CDR2 from the germline V gene are SGHRS and YFSETQ. The CDR3 extends over 14 amino acids. The sequence was obtained from an adult with an advanced solid tumor such as melanoma, head and neck, liver or kidney cancer. Source: CD4+ or CD8+ T cells sorted from blood, taken in a trial of the OX40 agonist ivuxolimab. The V gene is TRBV5-1, the J gene TRBJ1-4, with 7 bases that match TRBD1. The CDR3 nucleotides are TGCGCCAGCAGCTTGGGACAGGGTGGCGAAAAACTGTTTTTT. The encoded protein is CASSLGQGGEKLFF.